This paragraph reports one T cell receptor (beta chain). Original data processing: How many nucleated cells were present was estimated from reference gene primer amplification. Method: immunoSEQ multiplex PCR; TCRdb's copy keeps in-frame clones and lacks some. V and J calls and clone size follow that table, whereas D and trimming were derived from the DNA. This sample has about 100,000 clones; more than 85% occur once, and the top ten carry around 0.94%. This sample stems from a study of blood T cell repertoires in COVID-19. Study in general: Italy, Spain and the United States were the sources of the convalescent and acute COVID-19 samples. PBMCs, B-cell-depleted T cells, or T cells were the source of the cDNA or gDNA that made up the material.

The CDR3 has 12 residues. The V gene's germline CDR1 is GTSNPN and CDR2 SVGIG (reference sequence). Between the trimmed V and J ends, which lost 2 bases and 4 bases, there was a span of 8 bases. The material sequenced was peripheral blood. The TCR was taken from a man aged 55-75 years with acute or convalescent COVID-19. The V gene is TRBV30, the J gene TRBJ1-1; D unresolved. CDR3 loop: CAWSFVGTEAFF. The DNA for the CDR3 is TGTGCCTGGAGTTTCGTCGGCACTGAAGCTTTCTTT.